This T cell receptor beta chain was recovered during a study of T-cell reconstitution after alpha-beta-depleted transplantation in children. Unique molecular identifiers were incorporated when the TCRbeta library was constructed. Each CDR3 protein gets one entry after TCRdb re-called the PCR reads with MiXCR. This table holds about 130,000 distinct CDR3 sequences, 9.5% to 10% found once. V trimming: 3 bases; J trimming: 5 bases; junction bases outside the gene matches: 10. Looked up from germline, CDR1 is SGHRS and CDR2 is YFSETQ. The CDR3 loop spans 15 amino acids. V usage is TRBV5-1 and J usage is TRBJ2-7; TRBD1 matches 8 bases. The sequence derives from a girl under three years old who had a stem cell transplant for combined immunodeficiency, so the T cells may come from the graft donor. This sample comprised PBMCs, mostly from graft donor cells, obtained 180 days after TCRalphabeta/CD19-depleted stem cell transplant. The CDR3 coding sequence is TGCGCCAGCAGCTACCTGGACAGGGTGGTCGACGAGCAGTACTTC. This encodes CASSYLDRVVDEQYF.